The 24 T cell receptor beta chains below all came from one sample that was sequenced in a study of cytomegalovirus exposure and HLA in healthy donors. Assay: immunoSEQ multiplex PCR; the TCRdb copy retains only in-frame clones and omits some. The sample lists about 130,000 clones; 80% to 90% were seen once. Sequenced sample: PBMCs. The receptors shown here come from a woman between 18 and 29 years old in good health and CMV-seropositive.

The rearrangement joins TRBV5-8 to TRBJ2-3; no definite D call. CDR1 and CDR2 from the germline V gene are SGHTS and YDEGEE. There are 14 residues in the CDR3. V was trimmed by 0 bases and J by 9 bases, leaving 14 bases between them. CDR3: CASSLAKSVRTQYF. The CDR3 DNA sequence: TGTGCCAGCAGCTTGGCCAAATCGGTCCGGACGCAGTATTTT.

The V and J genes are TRBV5-1 and TRBJ2-1; 8 positions agree with TRBD2. Trimming cost V 3 bases and J 2 bases; bases outside gene matches: 4. This CDR3 contains 15 residues. CDR1 and CDR2 (germline): SGHRS, YFSETQ. CDR3 in DNA: TGCGCCAGCAGCTGGAGCGGGGGCACCTACAATGAGCAGTTCTTC. It encodes CASSWSGGTYNEQFF. Supplemented by reference TRBV5-1 and TRBJ2-1, the full variable domain reads KAGVTQTPRYLIKTRGQQVTLSCSPISGHRSVSWYQQTPGQGLQFLFEYFSETQRNKGNFPGRFSGRQFSNSRSEMNVSTLELGDSALYLCASSWSGGTYNEQFFGPGTRLTVL.

This clone was picked up a small number of times. The V gene is TRBV27, the J gene TRBJ2-7, with D perhaps TRBD1 (5 bases). This CDR3 has 13 residues. The V end lost 4 bases, the J end lost 6 bases, and 13 bases lay between the germline ends. The germline V gene encodes CDR1 MNHEY and CDR2 SMNVEV (reference sequence). The CDR3 nucleotides read TGTGCCAGCAGTTGGGGCCCTTCCCCCGAGCAGTACTTC. Its protein is CASSWGPSPEQYF.

This sequence joins TRBV5-1 and TRBJ2-5; D call uncertain. The CDR3 is made up of 15 amino acids. Germline CDR1 reads SGHRS; CDR2 reads YFSETQ. V was cut by 4 bases and J by 1 base, with 14 bases left in between. The CDR3 coding sequence is TGCGCCAGCAGCCCTGGGTACAGTCCCCAAGAGACCCAGTACTTC. Amino acid sequence: CASSPGYSPQETQYF.

This clone has just a few counts. This sequence joins TRBV28 and TRBJ2-1; D perhaps matches TRBD2 (6 bases). The CDR3 length is 12 residues. Germline V gene sequence: CDR1 MDHEN, CDR2 SYDVKM. The V gene lost 2 bases and the J gene lost 8 bases, with 7 bases spanning the gap. The CDR3 protein is CASSLTGDEQFF. The CDR3 coding sequence is TGTGCCAGCAGTTTAACGGGGGATGAGCAGTTCTTC.

V is TRBV27 and J is TRBJ1-6, with TRBD1 matching over 10 bases. J gave up 3 bases and V 2 bases, and 1 base lay outside the gene matches. The germline CDR1 and CDR2 sequences are MNHEY and SMNVEV (reference sequence). The CDR3 sequence is 16 residues long. The CDR3 is CASSLRTGGYNSPLHF. The CDR3 bases are TGTGCCAGCAGTTTACGGACAGGGGGCTATAATTCACCCCTCCACTTT.

V gene TRBV14 combines with J gene TRBJ1-1, with TRBD1 identical over 10 bases. V lost 5 bases, J lost 5 bases, and 8 bases stayed unmatched. Germline V CDR1 and CDR2: SGHDN, FVKESK. The CDR3 covers 15 residues. In nucleotides, the CDR3 is TGTGCCAGCAGCTTTCCGGGACAGGGGATAACTGAAGCTTTCTTT. Translated, it gives CASSFPGQGITEAFF.

The chain is built from TRBV10-3 and TRBJ1-2, with 8 bases aligning to TRBD1. Germline-derived CDR1 and CDR2 are ENHRY and SYGVKD. This CDR3 comprises 14 residues. The trim removed 6 bases at V and 4 bases at J, leaving 7 bases unmatched. Here the CDR3 reads CAISGTGEIYGYTF. As DNA, the CDR3 is TGTGCCATCAGCGGGACAGGTGAGATCTATGGCTACACCTTC.

The chain recombines TRBV7-9 with TRBJ2-7; a weak D match, TRBD1 (5 bases). The CDR3 loop spans 15 amino acids. Germline V gene lookup returns CDR1 SEHNR and CDR2 FQNEAQ (reference sequence). V lost 0 bases, J lost 5 bases, and 14 bases lay in between. CDR3 sequence (DNA): TGTGCCAGCAGCTTAGCGCTATCAGGGCCCCACGAGCAGTACTTC. As protein: CASSLALSGPHEQYF.

The chain links TRBV5-8 to TRBJ1-2; D is possibly TRBD1 (5 bases). Between the trimmed V and J ends, which lost 2 bases and 7 bases, there was a span of 12 bases. The germline V gene has CDR1 SGHTS and CDR2 YDEGEE. This CDR3 has 13 residues. CDR3: CASSFQGGGGYTF. The CDR3 coding sequence is TGTGCCAGCAGCTTCCAGGGAGGTGGTGGCTACACCTTC.

This clone appeared a single time. The chain uses TRBV19 and TRBJ1-2, with 7 bases matching TRBD1. There are 14 residues in the CDR3. Per the germline V gene, CDR1 is LNHDA and CDR2 is SQIVND (reference sequence). V was clipped by 7 bases and J by 2 bases; unmatched bases: 7. CDR3 bases: TGTGCCAGTACCCCAGGACAGGACAACTATGGCTACACCTTC. Encoded protein: CASTPGQDNYGYTF.

This chain uses TRBV4-1 with TRBJ1-3; the D gene is possibly TRBD1 (5 bases). In germline, CDR1 is MGHRA, CDR2 YSYEKL. The V and J ends lost 2 bases and 7 bases respectively, with 15 bases between them. The CDR3 has 15 amino acids. CDR3 sequence: CASSQNRGTVNTIYF. In nucleotides, the CDR3 is TGCGCCAGCAGCCAAAACCGGGGGACGGTTAACACCATATATTTT.

This clone showed up just once. J is TRBJ2-7 and V is TRBV27, with D perhaps matching TRBD2 (5 bases). Between the trimmed V and J ends, which lost 2 bases and 5 bases, there was a span of 13 bases. Germline V gene lookup returns CDR1 MNHEY and CDR2 SMNVEV (reference sequence). This CDR3 contains 14 residues. As DNA, the CDR3 is TGTGCCAGCAGTTTAAGCGGTATGGGGAACGAGCAGTACTTC. Its translation: CASSLSGMGNEQYF.

The chain recombines TRBV5-1 with TRBJ1-1, with a weak D call TRBD1 (5 bases). The CDR3 is 14 residues long. Germline values: CDR1 SGHRS, CDR2 YFSETQ. V lost 2 bases and J 5 bases, leaving 13 bases between the germline ends. CDR3 bases: TGCGCCAGCAGCTTTACGGGAGGGGTAACTGAAGCTTTCTTT. Its translation: CASSFTGGVTEAFF.

V gene TRBV7-9 combines with J gene TRBJ2-1, with 7 bases fitting TRBD1. V dropped 2 bases and J dropped 6; count of bases not matched to a gene: 10. Germline-derived CDR1 and CDR2 are SEHNR and FQNEAQ (reference sequence). The CDR3 sequence is 16 residues long. The CDR3 sequence: CASSLQGERVGNEQFF. CDR3 DNA sequence: TGTGCCAGCAGCTTACAGGGGGAACGTGTGGGCAATGAGCAGTTCTTC.

This chain joins TRBV18 and TRBJ2-2; 10 bases fit TRBD2. Germline V gene data show CDR1 as KGHSH and CDR2 as LQKENI. This CDR3 has 16 amino acids. V was clipped by 1 base and J by 4 bases; unmatched bases: 3. The CDR3 nucleotides read TGTGCCAGCTCACCACAGAGCGGGGGGGCCACCGGGGAGCTGTTTTTT. Protein: CASSPQSGGATGELFF.

V and J are TRBV5-8 and TRBJ1-6, with no clear D. Trimming shortened V by 2 bases and J by 10 bases, and 13 bases separated the two germline ends. The germline V gene encodes CDR1 SGHTS and CDR2 YDEGEE. The CDR3 length is 14 residues. The chain's CDR3 is CASSFEGSKSPLHF. For the CDR3, the DNA is TGTGCCAGCAGCTTTGAGGGATCAAAATCACCCCTCCACTTT. The full variable domain, completed using reference TRBV5-8 and TRBJ1-6, is EAGVTQSPTHLIKTRGQQATLRCSPISGHTSVYWYQQALGLGLQFLLWYDEGEERNRGNFPPRFSGRQFPNYSSELNVNALELEDSALYLCASSFEGSKSPLHFGNGTRLTVT.

This clone was detected only once. The chain recombines TRBV5-1 with TRBJ1-2, with D unclear. The CDR3 is 14 residues long. V was pared by 0 bases and J by 4 bases, with 10 bases between. CDR1 is SGHRS, CDR2 YFSETQ, per germline. CDR3 DNA sequence: TGCGCCAGCAGCTTGGGGGCGTTAGTCTATGGCTACACCTTC. It codes for CASSLGALVYGYTF.

V gene TRBV28 combines with J gene TRBJ1-5; 8 bases fit TRBD1. Trimming at V came to 7 bases and at J to 3 bases, leaving 8 bases not matched to a gene. The CDR3 sequence is 15 residues long. CDR1 and CDR2 from the germline V gene are MDHEN and SYDVKM. DNA for the CDR3: TGTGCCAGCACCATAGGACAGGGCAACAATCAGCCCCAGCATTTT. As protein: CASTIGQGNNQPQHF.

V usage is TRBV6-5 and J usage is TRBJ1-1; D not resolved. The V gene's germline CDR1 is MNHEY and CDR2 SVGAGI. V was pared by 6 bases and J by 3 bases, with 14 bases between. The CDR3 loop spans 14 amino acids. The CDR3 loop reads CASRRPNGDTEAFF. DNA of the CDR3: TGTGCCAGCAGGAGGCCCAACGGGGACACTGAAGCTTTCTTT.

This clone was found once. The chain couples TRBV7-2 to TRBJ2-5, with D tentatively TRBD1 (6 bases). This CDR3 comprises 15 residues. Germline CDR1 and CDR2: SGHTA and FQGNSA. V lost 3 bases, J lost 2 bases, and 13 bases lay in between. CDR3: CASSLLTGRQETQYF. DNA of the CDR3: TGTGCCAGCAGCTTGTTAACAGGGAGACAAGAGACCCAGTACTTC.

This clone was detected a few times. The CDR3 reads CSGGQVNGDGYTF. For the CDR3, the DNA is TGCAGCGGCGGACAGGTCAACGGGGATGGCTACACCTTC. V gene TRBV29-1 combines with J gene TRBJ1-2; 7 bases match TRBD1. This CDR3 spans 13 amino acids. The V and J ends lost 7 bases and 6 bases, in that order; junction bases with no gene match: 11. The V gene's germline CDR1 is SQVTM and CDR2 ANQGSEA.

J is TRBJ2-5 and V is TRBV13; D perhaps matches TRBD2 (6 bases). Germline V gives CDR1 PRHDT, CDR2 FYEKMQ (reference sequence). The CDR3 has 16 amino acids. Trimming removed 0 bases from V and 5 bases from J, with 16 bases in between. CDR3: CASSLGRDLPRETQYF. CDR3 nucleotides: TGTGCCAGCAGCTTAGGCAGGGACTTACCACGGGAGACCCAGTACTTC.

This chain links TRBV10-2 with TRBJ2-3; unclear D gene. This CDR3 contains 14 residues. Trimming stripped 0 bases from V and 3 bases from J, with 7 bases between. Germline V gene lookup returns CDR1 WSHSY and CDR2 SAAADI. CDR3 loop: CASSESIYTDTQYF. The DNA for the CDR3 is TGCGCCAGCAGTGAGTCAATTTATACAGATACGCAGTATTTT.